This T cell receptor (beta chain) was sequenced in a study of blood T cell repertoires in COVID-19. Study-wide context: COVID-19 samples collected from the United States, Italy and Spain covered acute and convalescent phases. Sample material is recorded as cDNA or gDNA derived from T cells, B-cell-depleted T cells, or PBMCs.

The table came from immunoSEQ multiplex PCR; TCRdb's copy has only in-frame clones and leaves some out. This table has fewer than 200,000 clones, about nine tenths appearing once. The CDR3 runs 16 residues. Germline V CDR1 and CDR2: MNHEY, SMNVEV (reference sequence). Between the trimmed V and J ends, which lost 1 base and 4 bases, there was a span of 17 bases. This clone was found a few times. This sequence joins TRBV27 and TRBJ2-7; D possibly corresponds to TRBD2 (5 bases). This TCR came from a man in his 60s with acute or convalescent COVID-19. Sequenced input: peripheral blood. In nucleotides, the CDR3 is TGTGCCAGCAGTTTATTTGGCAGGCCGAGGGTATACGAGCAGTACTTC. The encoded protein is CASSLFGRPRVYEQYF.